These 13 T cell receptor beta chains originate from one sample sequenced in a study of identical twins. TCRdb processed the 5' RACE reads anew with MiXCR; each CDR3 protein has one entry. Seen here are 690,000 or so distinct CDR3 sequences, less than 10% observed once, and the top ten hold around 0.95%. The same specimen was also included in a second study, on yellow fever vaccine responses in identical twins.

The sequenced material came from PBMCs. Every receptor here comes from a woman between 18 and 29 years old in good health.

In its sample, this clonotype was seen many times. This chain uses TRBV20-1 with TRBJ1-5; D not certain. Trimming stripped 2 bases from V and 2 bases from J, with 4 bases between. Germline CDR1 DFQATT, CDR2 SNEGSKA (reference sequence). CDR3 length equals 12 residues. The CDR3 is CSARRGNQPQHF. The CDR3, as DNA: TGCAGTGCTAGAAGGGGCAATCAGCCCCAGCATTTT.

This clonotype has only a few counts. V gene TRBV7-2 combines with J gene TRBJ2-1; D is perhaps TRBD1 (5 bases). CDR1 and CDR2 from the germline V gene are SGHTA and FQGNSA. The V gene lost 4 bases and the J gene lost 9 bases, with 10 bases spanning the gap. The CDR3 has 12 amino acids. This CDR3 reads CASSSGLSEQFF. CDR3 coding DNA: TGTGCCAGCAGCTCAGGGTTGAGTGAGCAGTTCTTC.

The CDR3: CASSLGTSGPSYEQYF. CDR3 bases: TGTGCCAGCAGTTTAGGAACTAGCGGGCCCTCCTACGAGCAGTACTTC. The gene calls are TRBV28 and TRBJ2-7; 9 positions match TRBD2. Germline trimming cut 2 bases from V and 0 bases from J; bases unmatched to any gene: 5. Germline V CDR1 and CDR2: MDHEN, SYDVKM. The CDR3 sequence is 16 residues long.

Ten or more counts support this clonotype. J is TRBJ2-3 and V is TRBV6-5; 9 bases match TRBD2. Germline V gives CDR1 MNHEY, CDR2 SVGAGI. The CDR3 spans 11 residues. CDR3: CALGASGAQYF. The CDR3 DNA reads as TGTGCTTTAGGCGCTAGCGGGGCGCAGTATTTT.

The V and J genes are TRBV5-1 and TRBJ2-4; the D gene is possibly TRBD1 (5 bases). The CDR3 is 14 amino acids. The V end was cut by 4 bases, the J end by 4 bases, with 12 bases between. Germline V CDR1 and CDR2: SGHRS, YFSETQ. The CDR3: CASSITGDKNIQYF. The CDR3 DNA follows: TGCGCCAGCAGCATCACAGGAGATAAAAACATTCAGTACTTC.

This clonotype was counted a few times. The chain uses TRBV24-1 and TRBJ2-3; 11 bases are a match to TRBD2. Trimming took 3 bases from V and 6 from J; bases not matched to a gene: 10. CDR1 and CDR2 from the germline V gene are KGHDR and SFDVKD. The length of the CDR3 is 17 residues. CDR3 sequence reads: CATSDPGLAGHDDTQYF. Here the CDR3 DNA reads TGTGCCACCAGTGATCCAGGACTAGCGGGTCACGACGATACGCAGTATTTT.

This clonotype was detected many times. The chain combines TRBV11-2 with TRBJ2-3, with TRBD2 matching over 11 bases. V shed 6 bases and J 3 bases; nucleotides not matched to a gene: 20. The germline V gene has CDR1 SGHAT and CDR2 FQNNGV. CDR3 length: 20 amino acids. This CDR3 is CASRERTGTSGGLRTDTQYF. CDR3 DNA: TGTGCCAGCAGGGAGAGGACCGGGACTAGCGGAGGCCTTCGGACAGATACGCAGTATTTT.

This chain uses TRBV10-2 with TRBJ2-1, with a weak D call TRBD2 (5 bases). CDR1 is WSHSY and CDR2 is SAAADI in the germline V gene. Trimming shortened V by 0 bases and J by 8 bases, and 11 bases separated the two germline ends. The CDR3 is 14 residues long. DNA for the CDR3: TGCGCCAGCAGTGAGTCGTATGTTAGCGATGAGCAGTTCTTC. It encodes CASSESYVSDEQFF.

The chain employs TRBV9 and TRBJ2-2; TRBD2 matches at 9 bases. Germline lookup yields CDR1 SGDLS and CDR2 YYNGEE. This CDR3 spans 15 amino acids. V lost 1 base to trimming and J lost 8 bases; unmatched junction nucleotides: 6. CDR3 bases: TGTGCCAGCAGCGTATCTAGCGGGGACGGGGGGGAGCTGTTTTTT. It translates to CASSVSSGDGGELFF.

This clonotype was recorded a few times. The J gene is TRBJ2-7, the V gene TRBV10-3, with 9 bases that match TRBD2. The junction had 11 bases not matched to a gene; V was cut back by 3 bases and J by 5 bases. The CDR3 is 16 amino acids. Germline V gives CDR1 ENHRY, CDR2 SYGVKD. The CDR3 region has the DNA TGTGCCATCAGTGATCCACTTACTAGCGGGCCCCACGAGCAGTACTTC. Translating gives CAISDPLTSGPHEQYF.

This chain links TRBV6-2 or TRBV6-3 with TRBJ2-7; D unresolved. V was cut by 0 bases and J by 1 base, with 13 bases left in between. The germline gives CDR1 MNHEY, CDR2 SVGEGT. This CDR3 contains 16 residues. DNA of the CDR3: TGTGCCAGCAGTTACTCGAAGTTGGCGCTTTCCTACGAGCAGTACTTC. It specifies CASSYSKLALSYEQYF.

This clonotype was counted only a few times. The CDR3 is CASSNRDSTDTQYF. The CDR3 nucleotides are TGTGCCAGCAGTAACAGGGATAGCACAGATACGCAGTATTTT. The chain employs TRBV6-5 and TRBJ2-3; TRBD1 might be the D (6 bases). There are 14 residues in the CDR3. V was trimmed by 5 bases and J by 0 bases, leaving 9 bases between them. CDR1 and CDR2 from the germline V gene are MNHEY and SVGAGI.

This clonotype was recorded a few times. This chain links TRBV13 with TRBJ1-1; 7 nucleotides line up with TRBD1. V was pared by 5 bases and J by 4 bases, with 4 bases of the junction left unmatched. The CDR3 consists of 13 residues. Per the germline V gene, CDR1 is PRHDT and CDR2 is FYEKMQ (reference sequence). CDR3 bases: TGTGCCAGCAGCATCACAGGGGTCACTGAAGCTTTCTTT. This gives the protein CASSITGVTEAFF.